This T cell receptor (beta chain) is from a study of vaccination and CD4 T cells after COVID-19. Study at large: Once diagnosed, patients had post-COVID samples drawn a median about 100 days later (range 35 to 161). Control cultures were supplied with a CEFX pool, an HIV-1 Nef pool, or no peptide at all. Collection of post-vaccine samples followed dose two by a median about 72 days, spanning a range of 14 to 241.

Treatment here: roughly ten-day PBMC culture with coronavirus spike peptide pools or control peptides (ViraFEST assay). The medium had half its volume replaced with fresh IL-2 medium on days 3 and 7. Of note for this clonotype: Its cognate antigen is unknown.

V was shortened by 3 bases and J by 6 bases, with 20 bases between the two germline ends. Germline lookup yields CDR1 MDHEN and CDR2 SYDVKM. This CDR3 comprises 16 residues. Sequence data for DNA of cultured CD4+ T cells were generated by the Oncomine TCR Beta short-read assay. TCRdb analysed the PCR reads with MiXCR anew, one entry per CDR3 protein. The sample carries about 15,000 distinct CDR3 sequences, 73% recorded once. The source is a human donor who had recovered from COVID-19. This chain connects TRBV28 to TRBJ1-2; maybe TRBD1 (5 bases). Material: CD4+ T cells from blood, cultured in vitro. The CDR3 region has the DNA TGTGCCAGCAGTTTCGGGGGGGTTGCGGGCAACGATGGCTACACCTTC. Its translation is CASSFGGVAGNDGYTF.